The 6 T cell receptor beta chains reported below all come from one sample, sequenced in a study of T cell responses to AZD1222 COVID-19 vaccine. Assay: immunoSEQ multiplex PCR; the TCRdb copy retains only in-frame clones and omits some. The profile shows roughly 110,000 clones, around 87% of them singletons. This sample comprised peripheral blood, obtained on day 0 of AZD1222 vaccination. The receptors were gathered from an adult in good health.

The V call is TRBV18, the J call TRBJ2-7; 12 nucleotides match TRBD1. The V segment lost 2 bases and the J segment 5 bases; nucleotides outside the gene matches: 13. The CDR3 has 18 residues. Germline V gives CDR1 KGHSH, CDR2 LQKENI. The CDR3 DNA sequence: TGTGCCAGCTCACCAAGGGGGACAGGGGGCCTTTCTCGGGACGAGCAGTACTTC. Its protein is CASSPRGTGGLSRDEQYF.

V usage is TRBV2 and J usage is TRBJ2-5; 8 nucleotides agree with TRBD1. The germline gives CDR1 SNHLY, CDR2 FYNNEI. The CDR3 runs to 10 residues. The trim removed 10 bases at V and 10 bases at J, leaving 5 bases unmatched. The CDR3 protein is CATRQGIQYF. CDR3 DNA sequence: TGTGCCACAAGACAGGGGATCCAGTACTTC.

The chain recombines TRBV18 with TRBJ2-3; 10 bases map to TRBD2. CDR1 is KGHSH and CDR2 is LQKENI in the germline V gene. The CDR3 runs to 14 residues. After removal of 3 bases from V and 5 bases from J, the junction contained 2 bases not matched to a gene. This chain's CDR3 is CASSPGLAQDTQYF. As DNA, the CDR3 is TGTGCCAGCTCACCGGGACTAGCGCAAGATACGCAGTATTTT.

The CDR3 nucleotides are TGTGCCAGCAGCTTGGGGACCGGGGAGCTGTTTTTT. Residues: CASSLGTGELFF. This chain connects TRBV9 to TRBJ2-2, with D uncertain. CDR1 and CDR2 from the germline V gene are SGDLS and YYNGEE. The CDR3 length is 12 residues. V lost 4 bases to trimming and J lost 5 bases, with 6 bases between them. The whole variable domain, filled in from reference TRBV9 and TRBJ2-2, reads DSGVTQTPKHLITATGQRVTLRCSPRSGDLSVYWYQQSLDQGLQFLIQYYNGEERAKGNILERFSAQQFPDLHSELNLSSLELGDSALYFCASSLGTGELFFGEGSRLTVL.

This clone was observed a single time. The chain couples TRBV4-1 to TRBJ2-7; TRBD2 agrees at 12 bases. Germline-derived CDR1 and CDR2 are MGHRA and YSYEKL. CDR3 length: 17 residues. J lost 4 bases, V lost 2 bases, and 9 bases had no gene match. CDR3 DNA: TGCGCCAGCAGCCAACTACTAGCGGGAGGCCTAGGGTACGAGCAGTACTTC. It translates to CASSQLLAGGLGYEQYF.

The CDR3 DNA reads as TGTGCCAGCAGTTACCGGGGAGCGTCCTACGAGCAGTACTTC. This encodes CASSYRGASYEQYF. The chain recombines TRBV6-2 or TRBV6-3 with TRBJ2-7, with D maybe TRBD2 (5 bases). The germline V gene encodes CDR1 MNHEY and CDR2 SVGEGT. The CDR3 is 14 residues long. Deletions cut 2 bases from V and 1 base from J, with 9 bases between.